These 24 T cell receptor beta chains were all obtained from the same sample, sequenced in a study of blood T cell repertoires in COVID-19. Using immunoSEQ multiplex PCR, the repertoire was profiled, and TCRdb retains in-frame clones only, with some absent. The repertoire holds some 180,000 clones, with around 80% as singletons. The material sequenced was peripheral blood. The receptors here all came from a woman aged 80 or over with active or convalescent COVID-19.

The chain joins TRBV5-1 to TRBJ1-1; D uncertain. V lost 0 bases and J 7 bases, leaving 19 bases between the germline ends. Germline values: CDR1 SGHRS, CDR2 YFSETQ. CDR3 length: 16 residues. The CDR3 DNA reads TGCGCCAGCAGCTTGGGGTCGGTCGGGTTGCAGTTTGAAGCTTTCTTT. This gives the protein CASSLGSVGLQFEAFF.

This clone was observed a few times. The V and J genes are TRBV10-3 and TRBJ2-5, with 10 bases matching TRBD1. CDR3 length: 14 amino acids. Germline CDR1 reads ENHRY; CDR2 reads SYGVKD. The V and J ends lost 11 bases and 3 bases, in that order; junction bases with no gene match: 9. The CDR3 is CAASPGQGKETQYF. In nucleotides, the CDR3 is TGTGCCGCATCGCCGGGACAGGGGAAAGAGACCCAGTACTTC.

CDR3 DNA sequence: TGTGCCAGCAGCCAAGACAGGATCAGCACAGATACGCAGTATTTT. The encoded protein is CASSQDRISTDTQYF. This sequence joins TRBV7-2 and TRBJ2-3; tentative D call: TRBD1 (6 bases). Germline V gene data show CDR1 as SGHTA and CDR2 as FQGNSA. Trimming left V 5 bases short and J 0 bases short, with 12 bases between. This CDR3 has 15 amino acids.

V is TRBV29-1 and J is TRBJ2-1; 9 bases map to TRBD1. V lost 7 bases and J lost 4; bases outside the gene matches: 5. The CDR3 runs to 13 residues. The germline CDR1 and CDR2 sequences are SQVTM and ANQGSEA. In DNA, the CDR3 is TGCAGCGCCGGGACAGGGCCTTACAATGAGCAGTTCTTC. It encodes CSAGTGPYNEQFF.

The chain is built from TRBV4-2 and TRBJ1-2; D gene unclear. CDR3 length: 15 amino acids. Per the germline V gene, CDR1 is LGHNA and CDR2 is YNFKEQ. V gave up 0 bases and J gave up 0 bases, with 8 bases separating them. CDR3 sequence: CASSQEQLANYGYTF. The CDR3 DNA follows: TGTGCCAGCAGCCAAGAACAGTTAGCTAACTATGGCTACACCTTC.

J is TRBJ1-2 and V is TRBV5-5; 9 bases align to TRBD1. Per germline, CDR1 SGHKS and CDR2 YYEKEE (reference sequence). This CDR3 contains 15 residues. The V gene end was trimmed by 4 bases and the J gene end by 2 bases; junction bases not matched to a gene: 6. The DNA of the CDR3 is TGTGCCAGCAGCGTGACCGGGACAGGGAACTATGGCTACACCTTC. Its translation: CASSVTGTGNYGYTF.

This clone appeared a single time. In DNA, the CDR3 is TGTGCCAGCAACCGGCCCAGGGAGGACCCTGAAGCTTTCTTT. This gives the protein CASNRPREDPEAFF. The chain couples TRBV7-8 to TRBJ1-1, with D possibly being TRBD1 (5 bases). Germline values: CDR1 SGHVS, CDR2 FQNEAQ. The CDR3 sequence is 14 residues long. Deletions cut 7 bases from V and 6 bases from J, with 18 bases between. Full variable domain (missing parts from reference TRBV7-8 and TRBJ1-1): GAGVSQSPRYKVAKRGQDVALRCDPISGHVSLFWYQQALGQGPEFLTYFQNEAQLDKSGLPSDRFFAERPEGSVSTLKIQRTQQEDSAVYLCASNRPREDPEAFFGQGTRLTVV.

The chain links TRBV4-1 to TRBJ1-4; perhaps TRBD1 as D (6 bases). Germline V gene sequence: CDR1 MGHRA, CDR2 YSYEKL. V was cut by 5 bases and J by 7 bases, with 14 bases left in between. The CDR3 sequence is 14 residues long. The DNA for the CDR3 is TGCGCCAGCAGCGACGGGCGAGGGGGTGAAAAACTGTTTTTT. Its protein is CASSDGRGGEKLFF.

The chain combines TRBV5-5 with TRBJ1-2, with D tentatively TRBD1 (6 bases). V was shortened by 4 bases and J by 4 bases, with 14 bases between the two germline ends. This CDR3 comprises 14 residues. Germline CDR1 reads SGHKS; CDR2 reads YYEKEE (reference sequence). CDR3 sequence reads: CASSSKDSSYGYTF. CDR3 nucleotide sequence: TGTGCCAGCAGCAGTAAGGACAGTAGCTATGGCTACACCTTC.

V gene TRBV14 combines with J gene TRBJ1-2, with TRBD1 matching over 10 bases. The V gene end was trimmed by 6 bases and the J gene end by 6 bases; junction bases not matched to a gene: 19. CDR1 is SGHDN and CDR2 is FVKESK in the germline V gene. The CDR3 totals 18 residues. The CDR3 loop is CASSPKYKPGQGPDGYTF. CDR3 DNA sequence: TGTGCCAGCAGTCCCAAGTATAAGCCGGGACAGGGGCCAGATGGCTACACCTTC.

This clone was counted a few times. The J gene is TRBJ1-4, the V gene TRBV7-9, with 9 bases identical to TRBD1. The CDR3 consists of 15 residues. Per germline, CDR1 SEHNR and CDR2 FQNEAQ (reference sequence). After removal of 5 bases from V and 8 bases from J, the junction contained 9 bases not matched to a gene. CDR3 in DNA: TGTGCCAGCAGCCGATCGTCCGGGACAGGGGAAAAACTGTTTTTT. As protein: CASSRSSGTGEKLFF.

The rearrangement joins TRBV19 to TRBJ2-1; D gene uncertain. The CDR3 is 15 residues long. Germline V gene sequence: CDR1 LNHDA, CDR2 SQIVND (reference sequence). Trimming removed 9 bases from V and 0 bases from J, with 15 bases in between. The CDR3 is CASKPDPSSYNEQFF. CDR3 nucleotides: TGTGCCAGCAAACCCGATCCGAGCTCCTACAATGAGCAGTTCTTC.

This clone was observed a single time. The rearrangement joins TRBV18 to TRBJ1-1; possibly TRBD1 for D (6 bases). Per the germline V gene, CDR1 is KGHSH and CDR2 is LQKENI. The V and J ends lost 5 bases and 5 bases respectively, with 15 bases between them. The CDR3 has 14 residues. CDR3 loop: CASSISGDGTEAFF. The CDR3 bases are TGTGCCAGCTCAATATCAGGGGATGGGACTGAAGCTTTCTTT.

In DNA, the CDR3 is TGTGCCAGCAGTCCCCGACAGGGGGATGGCCAGCCCCAGCATTTT. Protein sequence: CASSPRQGDGQPQHF. The chain couples TRBV6-5 to TRBJ1-5; TRBD1 matches at 9 bases. Germline-derived CDR1 and CDR2 are MNHEY and SVGAGI. The CDR3 consists of 15 residues. V lost 5 bases to trimming and J lost 7 bases; unmatched junction nucleotides: 9.

In DNA, the CDR3 is TGTGCCAGCAGCTTACCGGGACAGCGTGTGCTCCCAAATTCACCCCTCCACTTT. Translating gives CASSLPGQRVLPNSPLHF. The chain is built from TRBV5-4 and TRBJ1-6, with 7 bases aligning to TRBD1. CDR3 size: 18 residues. Per the germline V gene, CDR1 is SGHNT and CDR2 is YYREEE (reference sequence). The V gene end was trimmed by 2 bases and the J gene end by 7 bases; junction bases not matched to a gene: 15.

The genes are TRBV6-2 or TRBV6-3 and TRBJ1-5; 8 nucleotides agree with TRBD1. Trimming removed 2 bases from V and 4 bases from J; junction bases left unmatched: 22. The CDR3 totals 21 residues. CDR1 and CDR2 from the germline V gene are MNHEY and SVGEGT. In DNA, the CDR3 is TGTGCCAGCAGTTACGACCCTTCCTCACCGGGACAGGCTCCCCAAAATCAGCCCCAGCATTTT. Its protein is CASSYDPSSPGQAPQNQPQHF.

The rearrangement uses TRBV12-3 or TRBV12-4 and TRBJ2-7; D unresolved. The CDR3 is made up of 13 amino acids. Trimming pared 1 base from V and 3 bases from J, leaving 7 bases between. The DNA for the CDR3 is TGTGCCAGCAGTTTAGTCCCGGGCTACGAGCAGTACTTC. It specifies CASSLVPGYEQYF.

This CDR3 is CASSFPGGGQPQHF. CDR3 nucleotides: TGTGCCAGCAGCTTCCCCGGGGGGGGTCAGCCCCAGCATTTT. The V gene is TRBV7-8, the J gene TRBJ1-5, with D tentatively TRBD1 (5 bases). Trimming removed 3 bases from V and 6 bases from J, with 12 bases in between. This CDR3 contains 14 residues. Per the germline V gene, CDR1 is SGHVS and CDR2 is FQNEAQ.

V and J are TRBV28 and TRBJ1-1; 8 nucleotides line up with TRBD1. This CDR3 region has 15 residues. Germline CDR1 MDHEN, CDR2 SYDVKM. J lost 1 base, V lost 5 bases, and 6 bases had no gene match. The CDR3 loop reads CASSPGTGWNTEAFF. CDR3 nucleotide sequence: TGTGCCAGCAGTCCCGGGACAGGATGGAACACTGAAGCTTTCTTT.

The chain carries TRBV12-3 or TRBV12-4 and TRBJ1-3; D is undetermined. The CDR3 consists of 12 residues. Trimming stripped 3 bases from V and 5 bases from J, with 5 bases between. The DNA of the CDR3 is TGTGCCAGCAGTTTCCAAAGAAACACCATATATTTT. Translating it yields CASSFQRNTIYF.

The chain couples TRBV27 to TRBJ2-7; the match to TRBD2 covers 8 bases. V shed 6 bases, J shed 5 bases, and the junction held 12 bases outside the gene matches. Germline assignment: CDR1 MNHEY and CDR2 SMNVEV (reference sequence). CDR3 length: 15 amino acids. The CDR3 bases are TGTGCCAGCAGCTCCCCGGGGGGGGGCCAAGACGAGCAGTACTTC. It specifies CASSSPGGGQDEQYF.

A word on this clone: The sample carries other DNA sequences with the same CDR3. V is TRBV19 and J is TRBJ1-1; D is ambiguous. The CDR3 runs 12 residues. The V gene lost 6 bases and the J gene lost 4 bases, with 9 bases spanning the gap. Germline values: CDR1 LNHDA, CDR2 SQIVND (reference sequence). The CDR3 DNA sequence: TGTGCCAGTAGATATAGAGGCACTGAAGCTTTCTTT. Translated: CASRYRGTEAFF.

The V and J genes are TRBV2 and TRBJ2-5; 9 bases are shared with TRBD1. The CDR3 covers 15 residues. Germline-derived CDR1 and CDR2 are SNHLY and FYNNEI. Losses at the gene ends were 4 bases for V and 0 bases for J; bases not matched to a gene: 3. CDR3 loop: CASSVGQGNQETQYF. The CDR3 DNA is TGTGCCAGCAGTGTGGGACAGGGTAACCAAGAGACCCAGTACTTC.

The chain recombines TRBV19 with TRBJ2-5; D perhaps matches TRBD2 (7 bases). Germline-derived CDR1 and CDR2 are LNHDA and SQIVND (reference sequence). This CDR3 has 13 amino acids. Trimming stripped 5 bases from V and 4 bases from J, with 11 bases between. CDR3 region: CASSWGGAETQYF. Written as DNA, the CDR3 is TGTGCCAGTAGTTGGGGGGGGGCAGAGACCCAGTACTTC.